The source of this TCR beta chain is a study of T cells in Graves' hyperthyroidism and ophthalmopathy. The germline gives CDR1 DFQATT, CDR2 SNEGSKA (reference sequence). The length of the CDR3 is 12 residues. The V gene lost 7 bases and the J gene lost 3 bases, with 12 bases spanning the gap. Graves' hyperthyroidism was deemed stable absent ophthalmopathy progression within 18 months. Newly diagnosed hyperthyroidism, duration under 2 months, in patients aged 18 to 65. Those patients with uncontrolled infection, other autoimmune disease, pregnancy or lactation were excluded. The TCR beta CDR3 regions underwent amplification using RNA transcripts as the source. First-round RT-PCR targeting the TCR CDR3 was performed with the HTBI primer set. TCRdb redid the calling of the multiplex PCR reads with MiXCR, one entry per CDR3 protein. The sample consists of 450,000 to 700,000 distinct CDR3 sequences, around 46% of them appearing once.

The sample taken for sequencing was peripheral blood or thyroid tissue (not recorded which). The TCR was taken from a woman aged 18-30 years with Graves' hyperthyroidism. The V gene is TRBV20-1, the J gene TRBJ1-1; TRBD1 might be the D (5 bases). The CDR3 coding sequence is TGCAGTGTCCGGGACGGGGACACTGAAGCTTTCTTT. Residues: CSVRDGDTEAFF.